The 2 T cell receptor beta chains below come from one sample, sequenced in a study of siplizumab effects on memory and regulatory T cells. Libraries were prepared by immunoSEQ multiplex PCR; TCRdb keeps only in-frame clonotypes and omits some of them. The table lists roughly 120,000 clones, around 94% of them singletons. What was sequenced was non-Treg CD4+ T cells sorted from blood. Source of these receptors: a human donor in good health.

The chain combines TRBV7-8 with TRBJ1-2, with D uncertain. The CDR3 extends over 12 amino acids. In germline, CDR1 is SGHVS, CDR2 FQNEAQ. With 1 base removed from V and 3 bases from J, the gap between germline ends came to 3 bases. CDR3 amino acids: CASSLGDYGYTF. The CDR3 coding sequence is TGTGCCAGCAGCTTAGGGGACTATGGCTACACCTTC. Using reference TRBV7-8 and TRBJ1-2 for the parts outside the CDR3, the full variable domain is GAGVSQSPRYKVAKRGQDVALRCDPISGHVSLFWYQQALGQGPEFLTYFQNEAQLDKSGLPSDRFFAERPEGSVSTLKIQRTQQEDSAVYLCASSLGDYGYTFGSGTRLTVV.

The chain carries TRBV2 and TRBJ2-1, with a tentative D call TRBD2 (6 bases). Germline V gene data show CDR1 as SNHLY and CDR2 as FYNNEI. The CDR3 extends over 16 amino acids. V shed 4 bases and J shed 3 bases, with 16 bases lying between them. This chain's CDR3 is CASSGMAGNYYNEQFF. Here the CDR3 DNA reads TGTGCCAGCAGTGGAATGGCGGGAAACTACTACAATGAGCAGTTCTTC.